Reported below is one T cell receptor (beta chain). The sample comes from a study of early stage breast cancer tumors. Study context: ER+/PR+/HER2- status applied to about 70% of the 16 invasive breast tumors.

The trim removed 3 bases at V and 2 bases at J, leaving 7 bases unmatched. The CDR3 is made up of 16 amino acids. Germline values: CDR1 SGHTA, CDR2 FQGNSA. Blood replicates held 0.5 ug DNA, tumor or normal breast approximately 1.5 ug, two each. Only in-frame clones appear in the TCRdb table, and some are missing; sequencing was by immunoSEQ multiplex PCR. The sample lists about 31,000 clones, 70% to 75% seen once, with 4.7% in the top ten. The chain links TRBV7-2 to TRBJ2-7, with 10 bases fitting TRBD1. Sample: blood. This receptor was taken from a person aged 40 to 49 with breast cancer. The CDR3: CASSFPGQGDPYEQYF. The CDR3 bases are TGTGCCAGCAGCTTTCCCGGACAGGGGGACCCCTACGAGCAGTACTTC.